A selection of T cell receptor beta chains follows, all from one sample in a study of shared clonotypes between healthy human individuals. Sequenced by immunoSEQ multiplex PCR; TCRdb stores in-frame clones only, minus some. This sample has 640,000 or so clones, with around 72% found just once. The specimen was memory CD4+ T cells sorted from blood. These receptor sequences come from a woman aged 25-40 years in good health. CDR3s include the opening cysteine and the closing phenylalanine or tryptophan. Fields, in order: V gene, CDR3 protein.

V: TRBV4-2
CDR3: CASSQPPSSGRRVDTQYF

V: TRBV25-1
CDR3: CASSGDRGTYEQYF

V: TRBV18
CDR3: CASSPLQGHEQYF

V: TRBV5-4
CDR3: CASSLGLAETYEQYF

V: TRBV28
CDR3: CASSLNRGHEQYF

V: TRBV18
CDR3: CASSPRGSSGNTIYF

V: TRBV23-1
CDR3: CASKTGGGGPQYF

V: TRBV18
CDR3: CASSPYDSGAQPQHF

V: TRBV10-2
CDR3: CASSGRGQELAKNIQYF

V: TRBV6-5
CDR3: CASSYTEANYGYTF

V: TRBV4-2
CDR3: CASSQTSKLFYEQYF

V: TRBV11-2
CDR3: CASSLRRASGRIYNEQFF

V: TRBV20-1
CDR3: CSAQQGDEQFF

V: TRBV5-1
CDR3: CASSLYVGRNNEQFF

V: TRBV7-9
CDR3: CASSPVASAGREQYF

V: TRBV11-2
CDR3: CASSLVPDTQYF

V: TRBV11-2
CDR3: CASRRPPSQEQYF

V: TRBV19
CDR3: CASSDGNEQFF

V: TRBV10-1
CDR3: CASSRDPSYEQYF

V: TRBV27
CDR3: CASSSPRYSHEQYF

V: TRBV5-1
CDR3: CASSFGTEGHEQYF

V: TRBV6-6
CDR3: CASRKGLAGQETQYF

V: TRBV7-3
CDR3: CASSDDSGPYNEQFF